These 20 T cell receptor beta chains share one sample of origin, sequenced in a study of tumor-infiltrating lymphocytes in primary liver carcinoma. With around 490 ng total RNA as template and a constant-region primer, TCR beta cDNA was made. Three rounds of nested multiplex PCR with slightly modified ARM-PCR produced TCR beta libraries. A C-beta reverse primer was combined with TRBV1-TRBV30 forward primers in the first two PCR rounds, and each round had 10 cycles. Using its own MiXCR run on the multiplex PCR reads, TCRdb lists one record per CDR3 protein. The table lists 85,000 to 100,000 distinct CDR3 sequences, 65% to 70% of them singletons, with about 27% in the top ten. Without any cell sorting, about 19-32 mg of bulk tissue yielded co-extracted RNA and DNA. The sample taken for sequencing was tumor-adjacent normal liver tissue. These receptors were obtained from a man aged 35 to 55 with primary liver carcinoma and hepatitis B virus infection.

In its sample, this clonotype was seen many times. This rearrangement joins TRBV6-5 to TRBJ2-3; weak D call: TRBD2 (6 bases). This CDR3 has 11 residues. Germline loops: CDR1 MNHEY, CDR2 SVGAGI. With 8 bases removed from V and 7 bases from J, the gap between germline ends came to 10 bases. CDR3 sequence: CASHGGNTQYF. DNA for the CDR3: TGTGCCAGCCATGGAGGGAATACGCAGTATTTT.

The V and J genes are TRBV11-2 and TRBJ2-1, with TRBD1 as a possible D gene (6 bases). Trimming pared 5 bases from V and 0 bases from J, leaving 20 bases between. CDR3 length equals 18 residues. Germline V gene data show CDR1 as SGHAT and CDR2 as FQNNGV. CDR3 sequence: CASSRAIHRVISYNEQFF. The DNA of the CDR3 is TGTGCCAGCAGCCGTGCCATTCACAGGGTGATCTCCTACAATGAGCAGTTCTTC.

As for this clonotype: Because it lacks the conserved phenylalanine or tryptophan at the end, this CDR3 is likely a read error. This chain links TRBV11-2 with TRBJ2-2; tentative D call: TRBD1 (5 bases). Trimming removed 5 bases at V and 6 bases at J, with 16 bases between. The germline V gene has CDR1 SGHAT and CDR2 FQNNGV. The CDR3 consists of 15 residues. The CDR3 reads CASSQDHQGSGELFS. The DNA of the CDR3 is TGTGCCAGCAGCCAAGACCATCAGGGATCCGGGGAGCTGTTTTCT.

This clonotype showed up many times. V and J are TRBV6-1 and TRBJ2-1, with D uncertain. The V end lost 10 bases, the J end lost 2 bases, and 9 bases lay between the germline ends. Germline V gene lookup returns CDR1 MNHNS and CDR2 SASEGT. This CDR3 region has 12 residues. CDR3 DNA sequence: TGTGCCATTTCGGAGACCTACAATGAGCAGTTCTTC. This translates into CAISETYNEQFF.

Of note for this clonotype: The CDR3 end shows no conserved phenylalanine or tryptophan, and so a read error is likely. The genes are TRBV6-5 and TRBJ1-5; perhaps TRBD1 as D (6 bases). The CDR3 is 14 residues long. Germline values: CDR1 MNHEY, CDR2 SVGAGI. The CDR3, as DNA: TGTGTCAGCAGGACGGGGGGCTTTAATCAGCCCCAGCATCTT. As protein: CVSRTGGFNQPQHL.

The chain links TRBV11-2 to TRBJ2-3; D is ambiguous. Trimming took 1 base from V and 4 from J, leaving 18 bases between them. CDR1 is SGHAT and CDR2 is FQNNGV in the germline V gene. The CDR3 has 17 amino acids. CDR3 nucleotides: TGTGCCAGCAGCTTAGGGCCGTGGCGAGAGGAGTCAGATACGCAGTATTTT. Amino acid sequence: CASSLGPWREESDTQYF.

Concerning this clonotype: A much larger clone differs by one base, so this may be a read error. The rearrangement joins TRBV4-1 to TRBJ2-5; 9 nucleotides line up with TRBD2. The CDR3 contains 18 residues. CDR1 and CDR2 (germline): MGHRA, YSYEKL. CDR3 amino acids: CASSQDLAGRSSRETQHF. The CDR3 region has the DNA TGCGCCAGCAGCCAAGATCTAGCGGGACGCTCCTCCAGAGAGACCCAACACTTC.

This clonotype has ten or more counts. J is TRBJ1-2 and V is TRBV5-1; D is unresolved. The V end lost 0 bases, the J end lost 8 bases, and 8 bases lay between the germline ends. The CDR3 is 12 amino acids. The germline gives CDR1 SGHRS, CDR2 YFSETQ. The CDR3 DNA reads as TGCGCCAGCAGCTTGGGAGGTGGCGGCTACACCTTC. This codes for CASSLGGGGYTF.

As for this clonotype: This could be a read error, since a much larger clone is one nucleotide away. The gene calls are TRBV29-1 and TRBJ1-2, with D perhaps TRBD1 (6 bases). Deletions cut 5 bases from V and 3 bases from J, with 19 bases between. Per germline, CDR1 SQVTM and CDR2 ANQGSEA. CDR3 length: 15 amino acids. CDR3 loop: CSVKGEGGGDYGYTF. Written as DNA, the CDR3 is TGCAGCGTTAAAGGGGAAGGGGGGGGCGACTATGGCTACACCTTC.

This chain joins TRBV21-1 and TRBJ2-7; TRBD1 is taken as the D call from the table, unchecked against the DNA. TRBV21-1 is a pseudogene locus. CDR3 length: 17 residues. The CDR3, as DNA: TGTGCCAGCAGCTCGAACGGGACAAGGGACACCTACAACGAGCACTACTTC. Translated, it gives CASSSNGTRDTYNEHYF.

Remarks on this clonotype: The conserved closing phenylalanine or tryptophan is absent in this CDR3, likely reflecting a read error. V gene TRBV6-1 combines with J gene TRBJ2-1, with D possibly being TRBD2 (5 bases). The CDR3 covers 14 residues. Trimming took 2 bases from V and 10 from J, leaving 15 bases between them. CDR1 is MNHNS and CDR2 is SASEGT in the germline V gene. CDR3 residues: CASSEWRTGMEQFY. The CDR3 DNA follows: TGTGCCAGCAGTGAATGGAGGACGGGGATGGAGCAGTTCTAC.

This clonotype has just one count. This sequence may be a read error, since a much larger clone differs from it by one base. Given the absence of the conserved phenylalanine or tryptophan at the CDR3 end, a read error is likely. The chain employs TRBV30 and TRBJ2-1, with 7 bases fitting TRBD2. Trimming cost V 2 bases and J 12 bases; bases outside gene matches: 13. This CDR3 is built from 14 residues. The V gene's germline CDR1 is GTSNPN and CDR2 SVGIG (reference sequence). The CDR3 sequence: CAWSWGGAVKGQFL. As DNA, the CDR3 is TGTGCCTGGAGTTGGGGGGGAGCGGTAAAGGGGCAGTTCTTA.

The chain uses TRBV4-1 and TRBJ1-1, with TRBD1 as a possible D gene (6 bases). The ends were cut back, 2 bases at V and 3 bases at J, with 13 bases in the middle. The germline CDR1 and CDR2 sequences are MGHRA and YSYEKL. This CDR3 is built from 15 residues. The CDR3 reads CASSQLRGDDTEAFF. As DNA, the CDR3 is TGCGCCAGCAGCCAACTTAGGGGGGATGACACTGAAGCTTTCTTT.

The chain joins TRBV20-1 to TRBJ1-1, with TRBD1 identical over 9 bases. CDR1 DFQATT and CDR2 SNEGSKA come from the germline V gene (reference sequence). The CDR3 has 14 amino acids. V dropped 5 bases and J dropped 2; count of bases not matched to a gene: 6. CDR3 bases: TGCAGTGCTCAGGGACAGGGCGTTAACACTGAAGCTTTCTTT. Protein sequence: CSAQGQGVNTEAFF.

The sample holds many counts of this clonotype. For the CDR3, the DNA is TGTGCCAGCAGTTTGCTCTATGAGCAGTTCTTC. Its protein is CASSLLYEQFF. The genes are TRBV12-3 or TRBV12-4 and TRBJ2-1; D remains ambiguous. The CDR3 loop spans 11 amino acids. V gave up 3 bases and J gave up 8 bases, with 5 bases separating them.

Worth noting for this clonotype: A much larger clone sits a single nucleotide away, making a read error possible. CDR3 region: CASKARQGRGDTQYF. The CDR3 DNA reads as TGTGCCAGCAAGGCGAGACAGGGTAGAGGAGATACGCAGTATTTT. The chain recombines TRBV6-2 or TRBV6-3 with TRBJ2-3; 7 positions agree with TRBD1. Losses at the gene ends were 7 bases for V and 5 bases for J; bases not matched to a gene: 12. This CDR3 is built from 15 residues. Germline V gives CDR1 MNHEY, CDR2 SVGEGT.

There are many counts of this clonotype. The genes are TRBV6-5 and TRBJ1-1; D call uncertain. Trimming pared 10 bases from V and 3 bases from J, leaving 15 bases between. Germline CDR1 is MNHEY and CDR2 is SVGAGI. The CDR3 length is 13 residues. The CDR3 loop is CATQRGYDTEAFF. CDR3 nucleotide sequence: TGTGCCACCCAACGCGGGTACGACACTGAAGCTTTCTTT.

The V gene is TRBV5-1, the J gene TRBJ1-5; no definite D call. Trimming shortened V by 3 bases and J by 4 bases, and 17 bases separated the two germline ends. The germline V gene encodes CDR1 SGHRS and CDR2 YFSETQ. This CDR3 has 16 amino acids. The CDR3 DNA is TGCGCCAGCAGCTCCTCAGTGTGGACGGAAAATCAGCCCCAGCATTTT. It codes for CASSSSVWTENQPQHF. The full variable domain, completed using reference TRBV5-1 and TRBJ1-5, is KAGVTQTPRYLIKTRGQQVTLSCSPISGHRSVSWYQQTPGQGLQFLFEYFSETQRNKGNFPGRFSGRQFSNSRSEMNVSTLELGDSALYLCASSSSVWTENQPQHFGDGTRLSIL.

In its sample, this clonotype was seen many times. V and J are TRBV6-1 and TRBJ2-7; D remains unclear. The V gene lost 0 bases and the J gene lost 3 bases, with 12 bases spanning the gap. CDR3 length: 15 residues. Germline V gene sequence: CDR1 MNHNS, CDR2 SASEGT. The CDR3 DNA reads as TGTGCCAGCAGTGAAGCGGGGTCGTACCTCTACGAGCAGTACTTC. Encoded protein: CASSEAGSYLYEQYF.

Notes on this clonotype: Here the CDR3 omits its conserved ending phenylalanine or tryptophan, so a read error is the likely source. The limits of the CDR3 on the DNA are not certain, so only TCRdb's listed CDR3 is given. This chain joins TRBV11-1 and TRBJ2-1; the table's TRBD2 call for D was not verified on the DNA. The CDR3 is 17 residues long, ends included. Germline CDR1 and CDR2: SGHAT and FQDESV (reference sequence). CDR3 loop: CASSLGLAGEVDNERFS.